This TCR beta chain was found in a study of T cell responses to AZD1222 COVID-19 vaccine. Findings of the study overall: Repertoire sampling occurred only after the peak T cell response. Baseline serostatus was positive in only six AZD1222 recipients. There were mostly white British donors and more females than males, and clonal diversity was possibly underestimated.

Trimming took off 6 bases at V and 4 bases at J, with 12 bases between the two ends. The CDR3 contains 13 residues. CDR1 is WNHNN, CDR2 SYGVQD, per germline (reference sequence). TCRdb's table, derived via immunoSEQ multiplex PCR, lists solely in-frame clones and lacks some. Altogether over 45,000 clones are present, 89% being singletons, with the ten largest covering approximately 5%. Remarks on this clone: Its specificity is unknown.

Second doses were pooled across both intervals (about 4 or about 12 weeks). The TCR originated in an adult who received the AZD1222 COVID-19 vaccine. V is TRBV10-1 and J is TRBJ1-2, with D possibly TRBD1 on 5 matching bases. The sample here was peripheral blood, taken 28 days after the second AZD1222 dose. This chain's CDR3 is CASSSAGSYGYTF. CDR3 bases: TGCGCCAGCAGCTCGGCAGGGAGCTATGGCTACACCTTC.